The present entry profiles one TCR beta chain with its context. The antigen this receptor binds is unknown. No much larger clone is present one base from it, and per-base qualities are unavailable. RNA was extracted using the RNeasy kit, and roughly 0.5 to 1 microgram was reverse transcribed with random hexamers. The immunoSEQ multiplex PCR assay, which covers 54 Vbeta and 13 Jbeta segments, was used to amplify TCR beta CDR3 regions. PCR amplification bias was corrected using a synthetic template baseline for primer optimization and computational correction. Concerning the study's data processing: Reads were annotated to V, D and J genes per IMGT and analyzed with immunoSEQ Analyzer, keeping only productive sequences. Clonality was calculated as one minus the Shannon entropy normalized by log2 of the number of productive unique sequences. For each patient and control, public and private clones were evaluated among the 100 most prevalent clones. A clone was defined as Susac-specific if it was absent from the healthy and MS cohorts, from some 1,100 published viral clones and from other ImmuneACCESS disease sequences. The raw public data were reprocessed by TCRdb itself: fastp quality trimming at Q25, MiXCR clonotype calling, in-frame beta chains only. Each entry is one CDR3 protein sequence, shown with its most common DNA and genes. These V and J calls are TCRdb output, not the study's own analysis. The sample yields tens of thousands of distinct CDR3 sequences; roughly 91% were counted once. The ten biggest clones cover over 0.5% of the sample.

This record comes from a study of CD8 T cells in Susac syndrome (dated by TCRdb to between 2018 and 2020). General notes on the study: Of the Susac syndrome patients who were sequenced, roughly 8 were in clinical remission while roughly six had clinically active disease. Susac syndrome patients were therapy-naive, on corticosteroids (some also receiving IVIg), or on IVIg alone at blood withdrawal. Whether CD8+ T cell activation and differentiation in Susac syndrome was antigen driven was tested using repertoire sequencing.

Peripheral blood CD8+ and CD4+ T cells from healthy donors, Susac syndrome patients and multiple sclerosis patients were profiled by high-throughput TCR beta sequencing. The Susac syndrome patients fulfilled recently defined diagnostic criteria for either definite or probable disease. CD8+ TEMRA cells were enriched by FACS, while bulk CD8+ and CD4+ T cells were purified by magnetic negative isolation. Blood was drawn into EDTA tubes, processed within 24 hours, and PBMCs were isolated by density gradient centrifugation. PBMCs intended for TCR sequencing were cryopreserved in liquid nitrogen and were subsequently thawed in a 37 degrees C water bath. A purity of at least 90% was achieved for sorted or isolated CD4+, CD8+ and CD8+ TEMRA cells. As encoded in the germline V gene, CDR1 is SGHRS while CDR2 is YFSETQ. From the cysteine through the phenylalanine, the CDR3 covers 15 amino acids. CDR3 DNA only is kept here, 45 bases in frame from base 1. Relative to germline, V is 0 bases shorter and J is 4 bases shorter, with 11 bases between their ends.

What the work shows at the level of the full study, not this receptor alone: The number of individuals in the TCR sequencing and HLA analysis was acknowledged as relatively small. The CD4+ T cell repertoire of patients with Susac syndrome showed no detectable clonal expansion.

The rearranged segments are TRBV5-1 and TRBJ1-3; TRBD1 could be the D gene, as 5 bases match. Sequencing was performed on CD4+ T cells from PBMCs. The TCR was taken from a human donor with Susac syndrome. The CDR3 reads CASSLEGSAGNTIYF. In nucleotide form, the sequence is TGCGCCAGCAGCTTGGAGGGGTCTGCCGGAAACACCATATATTTT.